This entry lists 12 T cell receptor beta chains sequenced from one sample in a study of T-cell reconstitution after alpha-beta-depleted transplantation in children. TCRbeta library construction was performed incorporating unique molecular identifiers. TCRdb re-called the PCR reads with MiXCR, one entry per CDR3 protein. The sample lists 300,000 to 400,000 distinct CDR3 sequences, 16% occurring once. The input for sequencing was PBMCs, mostly from graft donor cells, taken 360 days after TCRalphabeta/CD19-depleted stem cell transplant. These receptors were collected from a male patient aged 2 to 9 who had a stem cell transplant for acute lymphoblastic leukemia, so the T cells may come from the graft donor.

The rearrangement joins TRBV10-3 to TRBJ1-1, with unresolved D. The CDR3 consists of 12 residues. Germline V gene data show CDR1 as ENHRY and CDR2 as SYGVKD. Trimming pared 3 bases from V and 6 bases from J, leaving 8 bases between. The CDR3 reads CAISDRSPEAFF. CDR3 sequence (DNA): TGTGCCATCAGTGACAGGTCACCTGAAGCTTTCTTT.

CDR3 nucleotide sequence: TGCAGTGCTAGAGATCCTTTCGGGACTAGCACAGTGAATGAGCAGTTCTTC. This gives the protein CSARDPFGTSTVNEQFF. The chain couples TRBV20-1 to TRBJ2-1, with 9 nucleotides matching TRBD2. Germline CDR1 is DFQATT and CDR2 is SNEGSKA (reference sequence). The ends lost 0 bases at V and 7 bases at J; junction bases unmatched: 13. CDR3 size: 17 residues.

The genes are TRBV5-8 and TRBJ2-1, with TRBD1 identical over 10 bases. Germline-derived CDR1 and CDR2 are SGHTS and YDEGEE. V lost 0 bases and J lost 8; bases outside the gene matches: 5. This CDR3 spans 15 amino acids. CDR3 DNA: TGTGCCAGCAGCTTGGCCTGGACAGGGGGAGATGAGCAGTTCTTC. Residues: CASSLAWTGGDEQFF. The full variable domain, in which reference TRBV5-8 and TRBJ2-1 provide the parts outside the CDR3, is EAGVTQSPTHLIKTRGQQATLRCSPISGHTSVYWYQQALGLGLQFLLWYDEGEERNRGNFPPRFSGRQFPNYSSELNVNALELEDSALYLCASSLAWTGGDEQFFGPGTRLTVL.

The V and J genes are TRBV7-2 and TRBJ1-1; tentative D call: TRBD1 (5 bases). The V end lost 1 base, the J end lost 2 bases, and 14 bases lay between the germline ends. Germline V gene lookup returns CDR1 SGHTA and CDR2 FQGNSA. This CDR3 contains 16 residues. CDR3 in DNA: TGTGCCAGCAGCTTAGGCGACAGACAATTTAACACTGAAGCTTTCTTT. Amino acids: CASSLGDRQFNTEAFF.

This clonotype was observed a few times. The chain's CDR3 is CSATRRPTNEKLFF. CDR3 sequence (DNA): TGCAGTGCTACCCGACGGCCAACTAATGAAAAACTGTTTTTT. The gene calls are TRBV20-1 and TRBJ1-4; D remains ambiguous. V shed 4 bases and J shed 0 bases, with 9 bases lying between them. This CDR3 region has 14 residues. Germline loops: CDR1 DFQATT, CDR2 SNEGSKA (reference sequence).

This clonotype has just a few counts. The CDR3 sequence is CASSVRTSPTGELFF. DNA of the CDR3: TGTGCCAGCAGCGTAAGGACTAGCCCCACCGGGGAGCTGTTTTTT. This sequence joins TRBV9 and TRBJ2-2, with 8 bases aligning to TRBD2. J lost 4 bases, V lost 1 base, and 3 bases had no gene match. Per the germline V gene, CDR1 is SGDLS and CDR2 is YYNGEE. This CDR3 spans 15 amino acids. The full variable domain, rest sourced from reference TRBV9 and TRBJ2-2, is DSGVTQTPKHLITATGQRVTLRCSPRSGDLSVYWYQQSLDQGLQFLIQYYNGEERAKGNILERFSAQQFPDLHSELNLSSLELGDSALYFCASSVRTSPTGELFFGEGSRLTVL.

This clonotype was seen a handful of times. The chain couples TRBV11-1 to TRBJ2-7, with 9 bases fitting TRBD1. The germline V gene encodes CDR1 SGHAT and CDR2 FQDESV (reference sequence). V dropped 6 bases and J dropped 3; count of bases not matched to a gene: 6. The CDR3 loop spans 14 amino acids. CDR3 DNA sequence: TGTGCCAGCAGTGTTCGACAGGGGGGCTACGAGCAGTACTTC. This sequence encodes CASSVRQGGYEQYF.

This clonotype showed up just a few times. The chain couples TRBV11-2 to TRBJ2-1, with 9 bases lining up with TRBD2. Germline V gene sequence: CDR1 SGHAT, CDR2 FQNNGV. The CDR3 totals 18 residues. J lost 8 bases, V lost 0 bases, and 14 bases had no gene match. The CDR3 region has the DNA TGTGCCAGCAGCTTAGAACGGTCGGGGACTAGCTTTTTTCATGAGCAGTTCTTC. Amino acid sequence: CASSLERSGTSFFHEQFF. Supplemented by reference TRBV11-2 and TRBJ2-1, the full variable domain reads EAGVAQSPRYKIIEKRQSVAFWCNPISGHATLYWYQQILGQGPKLLIQFQNNGVVDDSQLPKDRFSAERLKGVDSTLKIQPAKLEDSAVYLCASSLERSGTSFFHEQFFGPGTRLTVL.

This clonotype was recorded only once. The genes are TRBV2 and TRBJ2-1; 9 nucleotides agree with TRBD2. CDR1 and CDR2 (germline): SNHLY, FYNNEI. The CDR3 contains 14 residues. The junction had 2 bases not matched to a gene; V was cut back by 3 bases and J by 5 bases. CDR3 nucleotide sequence: TGTGCCAGCAGTGAGACTAGCGGAAACAATGAGCAGTTCTTC. Translation: CASSETSGNNEQFF.

Only a few counts were recorded for this clonotype. The chain uses TRBV4-3 and TRBJ2-1, with 10 bases lining up with TRBD2. This CDR3 comprises 16 residues. CDR1 is LGHNA and CDR2 is YSLEER in the germline V gene. The trim removed 1 base at V and 5 bases at J, leaving 5 bases unmatched. CDR3 sequence reads: CASSQVSGRWNNEQFF. The CDR3 DNA follows: TGCGCCAGCAGCCAAGTTAGCGGGAGGTGGAACAATGAGCAGTTCTTC.

This clonotype was picked up a small number of times. The chain links TRBV28 to TRBJ2-7; TRBD2 matches at 10 bases. CDR1 and CDR2 (germline): MDHEN, SYDVKM. This CDR3 has 16 residues. V shed 3 bases and J 9 bases; nucleotides not matched to a gene: 14. DNA of the CDR3: TGTGCCAGCAGTTTCGTCCTAGCGGGAGCCTCCTACCCGCAGTACTTC. This sequence encodes CASSFVLAGASYPQYF.

V and J are TRBV28 and TRBJ2-7; D gene uncertain. This CDR3 comprises 15 residues. V was trimmed by 7 bases and J by 3 bases, leaving 19 bases between them. Germline loops: CDR1 MDHEN, CDR2 SYDVKM. As DNA, the CDR3 is TGTGCCAGCAAAACCCTTCTAGGAATCCACTACGAGCAGTACTTC. The encoded protein is CASKTLLGIHYEQYF.